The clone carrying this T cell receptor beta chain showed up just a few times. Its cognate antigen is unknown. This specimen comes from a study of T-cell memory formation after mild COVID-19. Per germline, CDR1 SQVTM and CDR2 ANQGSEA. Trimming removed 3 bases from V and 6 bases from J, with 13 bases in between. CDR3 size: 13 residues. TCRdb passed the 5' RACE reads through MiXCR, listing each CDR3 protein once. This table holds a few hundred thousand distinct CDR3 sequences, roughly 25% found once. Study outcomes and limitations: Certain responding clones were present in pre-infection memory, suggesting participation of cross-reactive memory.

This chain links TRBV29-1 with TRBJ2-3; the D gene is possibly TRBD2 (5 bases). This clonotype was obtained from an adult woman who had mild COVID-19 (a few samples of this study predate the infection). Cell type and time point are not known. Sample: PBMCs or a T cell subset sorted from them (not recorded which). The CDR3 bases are TGCAGCGTTGAGGGTGGGAGAGAGGATACGCAGTATTTT. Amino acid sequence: CSVEGGREDTQYF.